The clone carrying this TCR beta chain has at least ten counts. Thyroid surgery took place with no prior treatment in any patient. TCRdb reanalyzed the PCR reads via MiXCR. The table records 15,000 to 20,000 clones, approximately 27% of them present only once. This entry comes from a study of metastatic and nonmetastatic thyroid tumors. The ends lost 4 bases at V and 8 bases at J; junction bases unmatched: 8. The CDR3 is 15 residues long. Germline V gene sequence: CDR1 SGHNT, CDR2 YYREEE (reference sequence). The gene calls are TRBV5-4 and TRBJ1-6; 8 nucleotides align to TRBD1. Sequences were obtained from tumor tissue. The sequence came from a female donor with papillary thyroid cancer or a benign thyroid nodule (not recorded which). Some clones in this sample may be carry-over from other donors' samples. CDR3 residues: CASSAGQGPDSPLHF. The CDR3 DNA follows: TGTGCCAGCAGCGCCGGACAGGGTCCGGATTCACCCCTCCACTTT. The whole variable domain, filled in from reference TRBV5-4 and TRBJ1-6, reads ETGVTQSPTHLIKTRGQQVTLRCSSQSGHNTVSWYQQALGQGPQFIFQYYREEENGRGNFPPRFSGLQFPNYSSELNVNALELDDSALYLCASSAGQGPDSPLHFGNGTRLTVT.